The clone carrying this T cell receptor beta chain was detected ten times or more. Its antigen is unidentified. The data derive from a study of T cells in Graves' hyperthyroidism and ophthalmopathy. General study points: A 13 V-J signature model discriminated ophthalmopathy versus stable hyperthyroidism.

Amplified regions were TCR beta CDR3 sequences from RNA transcripts. When the TCR CDR3 underwent first-round RT-PCR, the HTBI primer set was used. TCRdb redid the calling of the multiplex PCR reads with MiXCR, one entry per CDR3 protein. The profile shows 390,000 or so distinct CDR3 sequences, approximately 14% of them singletons. Extraction of PBMCs used roughly 10 ml of fresh peripheral blood. The V segment lost 5 bases and the J segment 3 bases; nucleotides outside the gene matches: 7. CDR3 length: 14 amino acids. Germline V gene sequence: CDR1 MNHNS, CDR2 SASEGT. The material sequenced was blood. The chain employs TRBV6-1 and TRBJ2-7; 7 bases are a match to TRBD1. This receptor was taken from a man younger than 35 with Graves' ophthalmopathy. The CDR3 DNA reads as TGTGCCAGCAGTCACCCGGGACAGATCTACGAGCAGTACTTC. Translation gives CASSHPGQIYEQYF.